The sequence of this TCR beta chain was determined in a study of blood T cells in healthy people across ages. At the level of the study: Template switching captured about one barcoded beta molecule per two T cells. Study-level points and caveats: PBMCs went unsorted, and a conclusive naive versus antigen-experienced comparison was therefore prevented. Higher naive T cell percentage went strongly together with higher TCR beta diversity.

A J-beta primer mix and a sample-barcoded 5' primer were used in a second PCR of roughly 7 to 12 cycles. Using its own MiXCR run on the 5' RACE reads, TCRdb lists one record per CDR3 protein. The top ten clones hold roughly 3.7% of a sample with some 1.5 million distinct CDR3 sequences, less than 45% of them seen once. Germline V gene data show CDR1 as SEHNR and CDR2 as FQNEAQ (reference sequence). This CDR3 comprises 15 residues. J gave up 5 bases and V 1 base, and 4 bases lay outside the gene matches. Turning to this clonotype: Its antigen is undetermined.

The chain has TRBV7-9 and TRBJ2-1, with 8 bases fitting TRBD1. Sequenced material: blood. This receptor was identified in a woman under 30 in good health. CDR3: CASSLGQGIDNEQFF. In nucleotides, the CDR3 is TGTGCCAGCAGCTTAGGACAGGGGATAGACAATGAGCAGTTCTTC.